This TCR beta chain was profiled in a study of blood T cells in healthy people across ages. General study findings and limits: It was held that the diversity estimates obtained from one million T cells were underestimates. Samples with more naive T cells showed higher observed beta diversity.

With V trimmed by 4 bases and J by 4 bases, 8 bases remained unmatched. From germline, CDR1 is SEHNR and CDR2 FQNEAQ (reference sequence). The CDR3 extends over 15 amino acids. Together with a sample-barcoded 5' primer, a J-beta primer mix was included in a second PCR lasting about 7 to 12 cycles. MiXCR, applied by TCRdb to the 5' RACE reads, yields one record per CDR3 protein. Of over 950,000 distinct CDR3 sequences detected, approximately 38% appear once; the ten largest clones hold 13%. A single count supports this clonotype. Its target is not known. The chain carries TRBV7-9 and TRBJ2-3; 7 bases agree with TRBD2. Sequencing was done on a sample of blood. This sequence originates from a man aged 18 to 29 in good health. The CDR3 protein is CASSCGDYWADTQYF. CDR3 bases: TGTGCCAGCAGCTGCGGGGACTACTGGGCAGATACGCAGTATTTT.